Below, 3 T cell receptor beta chains from the same sample are listed, as sequenced in a study of control samples from healthy donors and cancer patients. Libraries were prepared by immunoSEQ multiplex PCR; TCRdb keeps only in-frame clonotypes and omits some of them. The sample lists roughly 18,000 clones; more than 75% were seen once. What was sequenced was PBMCs. The receptors were gathered from a woman between 55 and 75 years old with head and neck cancer.

This chain uses TRBV9 with TRBJ2-1, with a possible D match to TRBD2 (6 bases). V dropped 2 bases and J dropped 1 base, with 7 bases sitting between them. Per the germline V gene, CDR1 is SGDLS and CDR2 is YYNGEE. The CDR3 sequence is 14 residues long. CDR3 nucleotide sequence: TGTGCCAGCAGCGTCGGGGGTTCCTACAATGAGCAGTTCTTC. It specifies CASSVGGSYNEQFF.

The V call is TRBV7-2, the J call TRBJ2-1, with 8 nucleotides matching TRBD1. The CDR3 covers 14 residues. The V and J ends lost 5 bases and 5 bases, in that order; junction bases with no gene match: 5. The germline CDR1 and CDR2 sequences are SGHTA and FQGNSA. Here the CDR3 reads CASSLWTGNNEQFF. CDR3 DNA sequence: TGTGCCAGCAGCCTATGGACAGGGAACAATGAGCAGTTCTTC.

This clone has just one count. The chain employs TRBV23-1 and TRBJ2-1, with a weak D call TRBD1 (5 bases). TRBV23-1 is an open reading frame, and its role is uncertain. The CDR3 totals 16 residues. V was pared by 4 bases and J by 0 bases, with 13 bases between. The CDR3 sequence is CASSRRTQSSYNEQFF. The CDR3 coding sequence is TGCGCCAGCAGTCGGCGGACACAGAGCTCCTACAATGAGCAGTTCTTC.